These 10 T cell receptor beta chains came from one sample sequenced in a study of cytomegalovirus exposure and HLA in healthy donors. 60 Vbeta and 13 Jbeta primers were used in PCR. The method was immunoSEQ multiplex PCR; TCRdb's version includes in-frame clones alone and lacks a portion of them. The top ten hold approximately 9.4% of the sample, which has 180,000 or so clones, 70% to 90% seen once. The specimen sequenced was PBMCs. The receptors here all came from a man between 18 and 35 years old in good health and CMV-seropositive.

The chain combines TRBV6-5 with TRBJ1-1, with 8 bases fitting TRBD1. The J segment lost 1 base and the V segment lost 4 bases, leaving 5 bases of the junction unmatched. The CDR3 spans 15 residues. Germline CDR1 and CDR2: MNHEY and SVGAGI. CDR3: CASSFTGTGNTEAFF. In nucleotides, the CDR3 is TGTGCCAGCAGTTTCACCGGGACAGGGAACACTGAAGCTTTCTTT.

The chain is built from TRBV7-2 and TRBJ2-5; possible D gene TRBD1, 6 bases. The length of the CDR3 is 13 residues. CDR1 and CDR2 from the germline V gene are SGHTA and FQGNSA. V dropped 6 bases and J dropped 5 bases, with 13 bases sitting between them. The CDR3 nucleotides are TGTGCCAGCAGTCGGTCAGGGGATGAGACCCAGTACTTC. Protein product: CASSRSGDETQYF.

The gene calls are TRBV6-5 and TRBJ2-2; D is possibly TRBD2 (6 bases). Germline CDR1 MNHEY, CDR2 SVGAGI. The CDR3 spans 11 residues. The V and J ends lost 8 bases and 6 bases respectively, with 7 bases between them. The DNA for the CDR3 is TGTGCCAGCGGAGGGGCCGGGGAGCTGTTTTTT. As protein: CASGGAGELFF.

J is TRBJ2-3 and V is TRBV5-5; D possibly corresponds to TRBD1 (6 bases). CDR3 length: 14 amino acids. Trimming removed 5 bases at V and 2 bases at J, with 12 bases between. The germline CDR1 and CDR2 sequences are SGHKS and YYEKEE (reference sequence). For the CDR3, the DNA is TGTGCCAGCAGACCTCGGACAGTCACAGATACGCAGTATTTT. Translated: CASRPRTVTDTQYF.

This rearrangement joins TRBV19 to TRBJ1-1, with D possibly TRBD1 on 5 matching bases. V was trimmed by 4 bases and J by 0 bases, leaving 15 bases between them. The CDR3 covers 16 residues. CDR1 and CDR2 (germline): LNHDA, SQIVND (reference sequence). For the CDR3, the DNA is TGTGCCAGTAGTACCGACAGCTTTTTGATGAACACTGAAGCTTTCTTT. As protein: CASSTDSFLMNTEAFF.

This chain uses TRBV29-1 with TRBJ1-1, with D possibly being TRBD1 (5 bases). This CDR3 spans 14 amino acids. Germline V lookup: CDR1 SQVTM, CDR2 ANQGSEA. V lost 3 bases and J 3 bases, leaving 14 bases between the germline ends. The CDR3 protein is CSVERSGLDTEAFF. In nucleotides, the CDR3 is TGCAGCGTTGAGAGGTCAGGGCTGGACACTGAAGCTTTCTTT.

This clone showed up just a few times. The V and J genes are TRBV5-6 and TRBJ2-5; D is ambiguous. Germline CDR1 reads SGHDT; CDR2 reads YYEEEE. The V gene lost 4 bases and the J gene lost 3 bases, with 4 bases spanning the gap. The CDR3 covers 11 residues. The CDR3 region is CASSLEETQYF. The DNA for the CDR3 is TGTGCCAGCAGCCTAGAAGAGACCCAGTACTTC.

This chain links TRBV6-1 with TRBJ1-2, with D possibly being TRBD1 (6 bases). Germline CDR1 and CDR2: MNHNS and SASEGT. CDR3 size: 13 residues. The V and J ends lost 1 base and 8 bases respectively, with 11 bases between them. CDR3 in amino acids: CASSEVAGVGYTF. DNA for the CDR3: TGTGCCAGCAGTGAAGTGGCAGGGGTAGGCTACACCTTC.

The gene calls are TRBV13 and TRBJ2-1, with no clear D. The CDR3 totals 13 residues. Trimming left V 0 bases short and J 5 bases short, with 5 bases between. Germline loops: CDR1 PRHDT, CDR2 FYEKMQ (reference sequence). The CDR3 here is CASSLGRNNEQFF. The CDR3 DNA reads as TGTGCCAGCAGCTTAGGGCGGAACAATGAGCAGTTCTTC.

This chain connects TRBV29-1 to TRBJ2-5; a possible D gene is TRBD2 (6 bases). Trimming pared 2 bases from V and 0 bases from J, leaving 13 bases between. Germline CDR1 reads SQVTM; CDR2 reads ANQGSEA. The CDR3 has 15 amino acids. Written as DNA, the CDR3 is TGCAGCGTTGAAAGGTGGGGGGAGTACCAAGAGACCCAGTACTTC. Translated, it gives CSVERWGEYQETQYF. The full variable domain, rest sourced from reference TRBV29-1 and TRBJ2-5, is SAVISQKPSRDICQRGTSLTIQCQVDSQVTMMFWYRQQPGQSLTLIATANQGSEATYESGFVIDKFPISRPNLTFSTLTVSNMSPEDSSIYLCSVERWGEYQETQYFGPGTRLLVL.